This T cell receptor (beta chain) originates from a study of blood T cells in healthy people across ages. Trimming left V 7 bases short and J 8 bases short, with 18 bases between. Germline-derived CDR1 and CDR2 are SNHLY and FYNNEI. The CDR3 spans 15 residues. Through a sample-barcoded 5' primer and a J-beta primer mix, a second PCR was run for about 6 to 12 cycles. TCRdb redid the calling of the 5' RACE reads with MiXCR, one entry per CDR3 protein. The repertoire holds over 1,500,000 distinct CDR3 sequences, with about two fifths as singletons. The specimen was blood. The rearrangement joins TRBV2 to TRBJ1-6; a possible D gene is TRBD1 (5 bases). The source is a human donor in good health. CDR3 sequence: CASKGMDGQYSPLHF. DNA of the CDR3: TGTGCCAGCAAAGGAATGGACGGACAATATTCACCCCTCCACTTT.